This TCR beta chain comes out of a study of blood T cell repertoires in COVID-19. The repertoire was sequenced with immunoSEQ multiplex PCR; TCRdb's copy has only in-frame clones and lacks some. Of approximately 140,000 clones listed, roughly 88% are singletons. The CDR3 runs to 14 residues. The junction had 6 bases not matched to a gene; V was cut back by 1 base and J by 10 bases. CDR1 is SGHDN and CDR2 is FVKESK in the germline V gene. This chain connects TRBV14 to TRBJ2-1; 8 bases match TRBD1. The sample consisted of peripheral blood. This clonotype was sampled from a man between 65 and 79 years old with active COVID-19. CDR3 nucleotide sequence: TGTGCCAGCAGCCAAGCCTTAACAGGGGGAGAGCAGTTCTTC. It translates to CASSQALTGGEQFF.